The T cell receptor beta chain under discussion was sequenced for a study of T cell responses to AZD1222 COVID-19 vaccine. Study-wide findings and caveats: In all cases, repertoires were sampled only after the peak T cell response. After two AZD1222 doses, spike-specific TCR breadth and depth rose versus day 0.

Concerning this clone: As yet, its antigen is unknown.

Clones were sequenced by immunoSEQ multiplex PCR, and TCRdb holds only the in-frame ones, with some missing. The sample has over 100,000 clones; 90% are singletons. The sequence came from an adult in good health. The sample consisted of peripheral blood, taken on day 0 of AZD1222 vaccination.

As DNA, the CDR3 is TGTGCCAGCAGCTTCTCTAACAGGGGGCTCTACGAGCAGTACTTC. Protein product: CASSFSNRGLYEQYF. V is TRBV11-2 and J is TRBJ2-7, with 9 bases identical to TRBD1. Losses at the gene ends were 3 bases for V and 3 bases for J; bases not matched to a gene: 6. The CDR3 spans 15 residues. The germline CDR1 and CDR2 sequences are SGHAT and FQNNGV.